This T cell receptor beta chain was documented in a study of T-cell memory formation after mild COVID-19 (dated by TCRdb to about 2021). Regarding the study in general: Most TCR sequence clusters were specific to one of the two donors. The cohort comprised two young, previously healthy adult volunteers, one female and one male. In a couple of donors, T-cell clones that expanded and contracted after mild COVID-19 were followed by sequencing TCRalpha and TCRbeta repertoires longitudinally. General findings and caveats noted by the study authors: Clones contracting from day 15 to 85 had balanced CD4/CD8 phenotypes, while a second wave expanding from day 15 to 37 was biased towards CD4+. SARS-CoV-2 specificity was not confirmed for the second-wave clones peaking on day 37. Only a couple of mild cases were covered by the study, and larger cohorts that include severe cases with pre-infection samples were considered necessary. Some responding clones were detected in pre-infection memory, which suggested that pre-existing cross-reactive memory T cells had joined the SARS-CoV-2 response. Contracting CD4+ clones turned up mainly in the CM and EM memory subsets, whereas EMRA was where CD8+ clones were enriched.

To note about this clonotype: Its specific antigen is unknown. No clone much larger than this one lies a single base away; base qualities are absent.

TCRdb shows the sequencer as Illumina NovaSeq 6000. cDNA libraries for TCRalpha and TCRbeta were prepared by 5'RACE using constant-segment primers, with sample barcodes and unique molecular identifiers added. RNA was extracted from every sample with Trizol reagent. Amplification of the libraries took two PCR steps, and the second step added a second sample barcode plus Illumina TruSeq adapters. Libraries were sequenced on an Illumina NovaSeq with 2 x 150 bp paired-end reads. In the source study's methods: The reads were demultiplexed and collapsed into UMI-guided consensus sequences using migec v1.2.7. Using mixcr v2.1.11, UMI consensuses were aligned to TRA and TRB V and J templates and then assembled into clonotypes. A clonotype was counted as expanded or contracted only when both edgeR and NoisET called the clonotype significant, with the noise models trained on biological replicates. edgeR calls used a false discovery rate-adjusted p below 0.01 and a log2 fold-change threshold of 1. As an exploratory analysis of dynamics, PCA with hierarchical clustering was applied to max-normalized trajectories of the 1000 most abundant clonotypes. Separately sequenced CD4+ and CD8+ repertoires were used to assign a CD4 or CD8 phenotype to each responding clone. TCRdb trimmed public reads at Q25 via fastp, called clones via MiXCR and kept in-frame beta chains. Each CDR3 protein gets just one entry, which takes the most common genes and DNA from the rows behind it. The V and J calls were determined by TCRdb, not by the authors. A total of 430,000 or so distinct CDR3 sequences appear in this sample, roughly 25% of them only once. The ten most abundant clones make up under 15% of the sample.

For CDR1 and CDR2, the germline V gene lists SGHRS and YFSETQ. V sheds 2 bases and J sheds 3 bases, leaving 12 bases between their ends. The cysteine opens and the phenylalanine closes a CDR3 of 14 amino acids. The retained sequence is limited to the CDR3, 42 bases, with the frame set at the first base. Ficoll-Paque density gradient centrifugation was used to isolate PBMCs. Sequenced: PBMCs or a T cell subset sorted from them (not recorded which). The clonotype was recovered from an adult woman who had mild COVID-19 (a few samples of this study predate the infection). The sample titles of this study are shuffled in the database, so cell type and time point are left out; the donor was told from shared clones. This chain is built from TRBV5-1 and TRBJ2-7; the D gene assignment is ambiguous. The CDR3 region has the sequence CASSFGSSIYEQYF. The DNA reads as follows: TGCGCCAGCAGCTTCGGGTCTTCAATCTACGAGCAGTACTTC.